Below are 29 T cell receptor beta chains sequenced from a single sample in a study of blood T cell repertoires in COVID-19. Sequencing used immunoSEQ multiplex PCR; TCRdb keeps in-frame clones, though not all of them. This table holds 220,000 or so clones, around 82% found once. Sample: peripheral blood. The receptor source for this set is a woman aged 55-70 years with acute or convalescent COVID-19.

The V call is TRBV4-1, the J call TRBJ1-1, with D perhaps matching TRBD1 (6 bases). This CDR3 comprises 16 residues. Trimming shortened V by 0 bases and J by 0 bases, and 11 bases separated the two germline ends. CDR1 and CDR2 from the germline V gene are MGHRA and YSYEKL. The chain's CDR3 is CASSQEVRGVNTEAFF. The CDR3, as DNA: TGCGCCAGCAGCCAAGAGGTCAGGGGCGTGAACACTGAAGCTTTCTTT.

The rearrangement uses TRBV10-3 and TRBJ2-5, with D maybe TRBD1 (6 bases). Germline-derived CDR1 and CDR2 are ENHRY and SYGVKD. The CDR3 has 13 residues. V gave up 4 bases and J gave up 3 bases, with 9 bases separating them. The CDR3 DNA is TGTGCCATCAGTGGGACAGCCAAAGAGACCCAGTACTTC. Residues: CAISGTAKETQYF.

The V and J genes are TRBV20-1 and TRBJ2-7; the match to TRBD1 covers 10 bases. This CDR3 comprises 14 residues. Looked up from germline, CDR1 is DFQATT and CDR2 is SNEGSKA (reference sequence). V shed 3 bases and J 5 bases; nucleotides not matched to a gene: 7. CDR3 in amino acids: CSASVGQGVNEQYF. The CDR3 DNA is TGCAGTGCTAGTGTCGGACAGGGGGTCAACGAGCAGTACTTC.

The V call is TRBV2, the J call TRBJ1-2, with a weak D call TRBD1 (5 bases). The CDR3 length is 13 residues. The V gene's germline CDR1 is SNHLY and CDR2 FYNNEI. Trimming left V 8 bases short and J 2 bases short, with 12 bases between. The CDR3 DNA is TGTGCCAGCCGTAGGGGCTCCAACTATGGCTACACCTTC. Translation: CASRRGSNYGYTF.

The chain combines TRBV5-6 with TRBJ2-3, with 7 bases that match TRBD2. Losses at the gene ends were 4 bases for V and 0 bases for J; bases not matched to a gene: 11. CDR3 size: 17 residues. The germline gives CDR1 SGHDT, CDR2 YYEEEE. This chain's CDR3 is CASSIPLASKSTDTQYF. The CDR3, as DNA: TGTGCCAGCAGCATACCACTAGCGAGCAAAAGCACAGATACGCAGTATTTT.

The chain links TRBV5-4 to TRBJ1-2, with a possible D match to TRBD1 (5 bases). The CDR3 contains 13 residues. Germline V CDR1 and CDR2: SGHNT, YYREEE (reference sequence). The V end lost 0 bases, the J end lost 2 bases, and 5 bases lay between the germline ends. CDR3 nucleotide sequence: TGTGCCAGCAGCTTGGAGGGGAACTATGGCTACACCTTC. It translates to CASSLEGNYGYTF.

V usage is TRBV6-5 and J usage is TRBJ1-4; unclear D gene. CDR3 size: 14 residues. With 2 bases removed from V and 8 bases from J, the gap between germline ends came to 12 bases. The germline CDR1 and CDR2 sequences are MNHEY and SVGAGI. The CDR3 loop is CASSYARRMEKLFF. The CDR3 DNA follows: TGTGCCAGCAGTTACGCGAGGAGAATGGAAAAACTGTTTTTT.

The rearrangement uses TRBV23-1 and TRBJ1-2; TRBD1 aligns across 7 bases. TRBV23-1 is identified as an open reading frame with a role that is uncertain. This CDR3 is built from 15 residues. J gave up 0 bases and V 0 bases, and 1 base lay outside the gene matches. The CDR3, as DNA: TGCGCCAGCAGTCAATCGGGGACAGCTAACTATGGCTACACCTTC. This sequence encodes CASSQSGTANYGYTF.

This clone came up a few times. The CDR3 sequence is CASSLGDRGEEGYTF. CDR3 bases: TGTGCCAGCAGCTTAGGGGACAGGGGTGAAGAAGGCTACACCTTC. This chain joins TRBV7-6 and TRBJ1-2; 10 nucleotides align to TRBD1. This CDR3 has 15 residues. Germline V gene lookup returns CDR1 SGHVS and CDR2 FNYEAQ. Losses at the gene ends were 1 base for V and 8 bases for J; bases not matched to a gene: 7.

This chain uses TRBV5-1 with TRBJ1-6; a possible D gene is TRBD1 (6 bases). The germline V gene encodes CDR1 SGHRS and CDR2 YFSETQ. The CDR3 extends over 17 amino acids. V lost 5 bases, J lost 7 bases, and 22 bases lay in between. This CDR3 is CASRASKQGSLNSPLHF. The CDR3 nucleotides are TGCGCCAGCAGAGCCTCGAAACAGGGTAGTTTGAATTCACCCCTCCACTTT.

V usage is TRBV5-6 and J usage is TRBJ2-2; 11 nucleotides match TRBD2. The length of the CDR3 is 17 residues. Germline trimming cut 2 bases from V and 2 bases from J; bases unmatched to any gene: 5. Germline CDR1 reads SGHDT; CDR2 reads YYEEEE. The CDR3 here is CASSFPGTSGNTGELFF. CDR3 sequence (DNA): TGTGCCAGCAGCTTCCCCGGGACTAGCGGTAACACCGGGGAGCTGTTTTTT.

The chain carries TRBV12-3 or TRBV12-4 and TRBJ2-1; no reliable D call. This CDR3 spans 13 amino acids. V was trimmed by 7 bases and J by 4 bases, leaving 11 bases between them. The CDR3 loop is CASKTLKYNEQFF. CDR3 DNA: TGTGCCAGCAAGACACTGAAATACAATGAGCAGTTCTTC.

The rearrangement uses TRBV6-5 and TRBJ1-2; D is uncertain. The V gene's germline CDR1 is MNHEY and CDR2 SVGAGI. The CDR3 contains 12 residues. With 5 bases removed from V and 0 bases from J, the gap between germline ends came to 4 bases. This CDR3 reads CASSTPNYGYTF. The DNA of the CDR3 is TGTGCCAGCAGTACACCTAACTATGGCTACACCTTC.

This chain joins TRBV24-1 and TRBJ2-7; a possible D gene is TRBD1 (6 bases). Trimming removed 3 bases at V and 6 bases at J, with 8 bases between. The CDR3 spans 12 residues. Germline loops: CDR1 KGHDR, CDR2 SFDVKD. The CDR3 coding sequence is TGTGCCACCAGTGATCGCAGGGGCGAGCAGTACTTC. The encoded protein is CATSDRRGEQYF.

The CDR3 nucleotides read TGTGCCAGCAGCTTAGTCGGCATAACGAGGGCCGGGGAGCTGTTTTTT. It translates to CASSLVGITRAGELFF. The chain carries TRBV11-2 and TRBJ2-2; a possible D gene is TRBD2 (5 bases). V was clipped by 1 base and J by 6 bases, with 15 bases between them. Per germline, CDR1 SGHAT and CDR2 FQNNGV. This CDR3 contains 16 residues.

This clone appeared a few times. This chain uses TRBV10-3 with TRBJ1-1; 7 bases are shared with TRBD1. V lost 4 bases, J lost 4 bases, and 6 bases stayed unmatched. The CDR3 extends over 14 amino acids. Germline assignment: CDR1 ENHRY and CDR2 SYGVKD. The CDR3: CAISGATGSTEAFF. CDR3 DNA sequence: TGTGCCATCAGTGGGGCGACAGGGAGCACTGAAGCTTTCTTT.

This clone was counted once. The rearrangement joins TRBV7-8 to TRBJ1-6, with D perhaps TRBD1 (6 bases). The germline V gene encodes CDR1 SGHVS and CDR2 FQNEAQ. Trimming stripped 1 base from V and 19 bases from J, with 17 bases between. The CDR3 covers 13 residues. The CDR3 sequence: CASSLETGGARHF. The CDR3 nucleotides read TGTGCCAGCAGCTTAGAGACAGGCGGCGCCCGGCACTTT.

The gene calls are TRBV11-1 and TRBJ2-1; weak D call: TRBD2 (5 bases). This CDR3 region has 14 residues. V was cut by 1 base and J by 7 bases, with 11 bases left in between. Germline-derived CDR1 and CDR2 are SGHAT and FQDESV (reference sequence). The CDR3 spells CASSLDRGVNEQFF. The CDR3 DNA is TGTGCCAGCAGCTTAGACCGGGGAGTGAATGAGCAGTTCTTC. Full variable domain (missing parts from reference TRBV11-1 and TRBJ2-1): EAEVAQSPRYKITEKSQAVAFWCDPISGHATLYWYRQILGQGPELLVQFQDESVVDDSQLPKDRFSAERLKGVDSTLKIQPAELGDSAMYLCASSLDRGVNEQFFGPGTRLTVL.

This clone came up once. CDR3: CASSGAGREGYTF. The CDR3 nucleotides read TGTGCCAGTAGCGGAGCAGGGCGAGAAGGCTACACCTTC. This chain joins TRBV28 and TRBJ1-2, with TRBD1 as a possible D gene (5 bases). Trimming shortened V by 9 bases and J by 8 bases, and 19 bases separated the two germline ends. CDR1 and CDR2 (germline): MDHEN, SYDVKM. The CDR3 sequence is 13 residues long.

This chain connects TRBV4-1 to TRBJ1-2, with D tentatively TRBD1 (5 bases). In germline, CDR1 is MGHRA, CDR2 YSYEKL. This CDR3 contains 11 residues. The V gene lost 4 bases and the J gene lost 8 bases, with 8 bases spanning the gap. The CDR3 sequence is CASSPGLGYTF. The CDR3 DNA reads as TGCGCCAGCAGCCCAGGGTTGGGCTACACCTTC.

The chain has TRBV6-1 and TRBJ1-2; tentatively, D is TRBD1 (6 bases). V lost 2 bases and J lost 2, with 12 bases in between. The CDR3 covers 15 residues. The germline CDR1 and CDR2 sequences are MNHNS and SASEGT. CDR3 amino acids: CASSERGHMNYGYTF. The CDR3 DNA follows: TGTGCCAGCAGTGAAAGGGGACATATGAACTATGGCTACACCTTC.

CDR3 nucleotide sequence: TGTGCCAGCAGTGACCCCGGCAGGGGCCCCTACGAGCAGTACTTC. Amino acid sequence: CASSDPGRGPYEQYF. This rearrangement joins TRBV2 to TRBJ2-7, with a possible D match to TRBD1 (6 bases). The CDR3 contains 15 residues. Trimming left V 3 bases short and J 2 bases short, with 14 bases between. Germline values: CDR1 SNHLY, CDR2 FYNNEI.

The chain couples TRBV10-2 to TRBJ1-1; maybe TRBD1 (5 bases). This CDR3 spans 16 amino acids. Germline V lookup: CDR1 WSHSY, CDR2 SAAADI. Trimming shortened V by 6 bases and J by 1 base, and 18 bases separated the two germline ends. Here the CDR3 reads CASRGDWGPSNTEAFF. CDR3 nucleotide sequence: TGCGCCAGCAGGGGGGACTGGGGCCCTTCGAACACTGAAGCTTTCTTT.

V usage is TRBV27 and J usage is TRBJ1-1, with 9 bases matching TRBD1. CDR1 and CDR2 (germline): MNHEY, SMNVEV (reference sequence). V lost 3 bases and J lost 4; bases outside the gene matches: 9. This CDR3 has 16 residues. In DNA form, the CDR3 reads TGTGCCAGCAGTTTTGAAGGGACAGGGTTGCCCACTGAAGCTTTCTTT. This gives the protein CASSFEGTGLPTEAFF.

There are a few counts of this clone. CDR3 in DNA: TGCGCCAGCAGCCCCGGGACTAGCGGGGGATGGTACCAAGAGACCCAGTACTTC. Protein sequence: CASSPGTSGGWYQETQYF. J is TRBJ2-5 and V is TRBV4-1; 14 bases fit TRBD2. From germline, CDR1 is MGHRA and CDR2 YSYEKL. V lost 4 bases and J lost 0; bases outside the gene matches: 7. This CDR3 region has 18 residues.

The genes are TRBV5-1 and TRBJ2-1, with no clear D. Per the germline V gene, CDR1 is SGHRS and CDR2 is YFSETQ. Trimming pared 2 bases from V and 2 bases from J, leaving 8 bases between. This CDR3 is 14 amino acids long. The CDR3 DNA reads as TGCGCCAGCAGCTTCGGCAGGCCCTACAATGAGCAGTTCTTC. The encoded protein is CASSFGRPYNEQFF.

The CDR3 is CASSEGVGGAYGYTF. The CDR3 DNA sequence: TGTGCCAGCAGTGAAGGGGTAGGGGGCGCGTATGGCTACACCTTC. V and J are TRBV2 and TRBJ1-2; 7 bases match TRBD1. Per the germline V gene, CDR1 is SNHLY and CDR2 is FYNNEI. V was clipped by 1 base and J by 5 bases; unmatched bases: 7. The CDR3 sequence is 15 residues long.

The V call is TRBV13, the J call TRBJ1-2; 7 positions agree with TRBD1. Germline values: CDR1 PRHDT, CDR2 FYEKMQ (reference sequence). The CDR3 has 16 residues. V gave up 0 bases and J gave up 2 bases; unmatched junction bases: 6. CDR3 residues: CASSLGEGARNYGYTF. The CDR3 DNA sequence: TGTGCCAGCAGCTTAGGCGAGGGGGCCCGAAACTATGGCTACACCTTC.

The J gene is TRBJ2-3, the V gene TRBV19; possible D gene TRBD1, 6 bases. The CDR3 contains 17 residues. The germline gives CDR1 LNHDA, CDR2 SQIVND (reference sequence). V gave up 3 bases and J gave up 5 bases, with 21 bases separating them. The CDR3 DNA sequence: TGTGCCAGTAGTATGGGGGCCCCGAGTTTCCCCGGAGATACGCAGTATTTT. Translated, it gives CASSMGAPSFPGDTQYF.